One sample yielded the 15 T cell receptor beta chains listed below, sequenced in a study of blood T cell repertoires in COVID-19. The data were produced by immunoSEQ multiplex PCR, yet TCRdb's version contains in-frame clones alone and is incomplete. The repertoire includes tens of thousands of clones, over 75% of them detected once, and 4.5% to 6% sits in the top ten. Sequenced material: peripheral blood. These receptors came from a man aged 80 or over in a cohort sampled during active COVID-19.

The V call is TRBV6-5, the J call TRBJ2-1, with no clear D. V lost 3 bases, J lost 10 bases, and 7 bases lay in between. Germline V CDR1 and CDR2: MNHEY, SVGAGI. This CDR3 spans 11 amino acids. The CDR3 sequence is CASSYLQEQFF. DNA for the CDR3: TGTGCCAGCAGTTATCTACAGGAGCAGTTCTTC.

This clone was detected once. The chain is built from TRBV10-2 and TRBJ2-5; 8 positions agree with TRBD1. V dropped 8 bases and J dropped 4; count of bases not matched to a gene: 9. CDR1 WSHSY and CDR2 SAAADI come from the germline V gene. This CDR3 is built from 14 residues. The CDR3 DNA follows: TGCGCCAGCGCCTATCCGGACAGGGCAGAGACCCAGTACTTC. Translating it yields CASAYPDRAETQYF.

The chain has TRBV6-2 or TRBV6-3 and TRBJ1-6; no definite D call. This CDR3 region has 14 residues. The V gene lost 0 bases and the J gene lost 10 bases, with 10 bases spanning the gap. CDR1 is MNHEY, CDR2 SVGEGT, per germline. The CDR3 reads CASSYSAGGSPLHF. The CDR3 nucleotides are TGTGCCAGCAGTTACTCGGCTGGAGGATCACCCCTCCACTTT.

The V gene is TRBV29-1, the J gene TRBJ2-2; TRBD1 matches at 9 bases. J gave up 7 bases and V 7 bases, and 10 bases lay outside the gene matches. The CDR3 runs to 14 residues. Germline V gene data show CDR1 as SQVTM and CDR2 as ANQGSEA. The CDR3 nucleotides read TGCAGCGCCAGGACAGGGGCCCCTGGCGGGGAGCTGTTTTTT. It yields the protein CSARTGAPGGELFF.

V is TRBV4-1 and J is TRBJ2-7; D may be TRBD2 (5 bases). This CDR3 is 16 amino acids long. Germline values: CDR1 MGHRA, CDR2 YSYEKL. Trimming shortened V by 2 bases and J by 2 bases, and 16 bases separated the two germline ends. CDR3: CASSQSSLADAYEQYF. DNA for the CDR3: TGCGCCAGCAGCCAAAGCTCTCTAGCAGATGCCTACGAGCAGTACTTC.

The chain combines TRBV6-5 with TRBJ2-1, with a weak D call TRBD1 (5 bases). With 3 bases removed from V and 7 bases from J, the gap between germline ends came to 13 bases. CDR3 size: 14 residues. CDR1 and CDR2 (germline): MNHEY, SVGAGI. CDR3 amino acids: CASSYSQGRNEQFF. For the CDR3, the DNA is TGTGCCAGCAGTTATTCCCAGGGAAGGAATGAGCAGTTCTTC.

This rearrangement joins TRBV5-4 to TRBJ2-7; 11 bases match TRBD2. CDR3 length: 16 residues. Germline-derived CDR1 and CDR2 are SGHNT and YYREEE (reference sequence). Trimming removed 4 bases from V and 1 base from J; junction bases left unmatched: 7. The DNA of the CDR3 is TGTGCCAGCAGCAACCCTAGCGGGGGGACATCCTACGAGCAGTACTTC. This translates into CASSNPSGGTSYEQYF.

This clone was counted a few times. The chain is built from TRBV18 and TRBJ2-5, with 8 nucleotides matching TRBD1. CDR3 length: 15 residues. V lost 6 bases to trimming and J lost 4 bases; unmatched junction nucleotides: 10. Germline V lookup: CDR1 KGHSH, CDR2 LQKENI. The CDR3 reads CASSLNQGAGETQYF. In DNA, the CDR3 is TGTGCCAGCTCGCTTAATCAGGGGGCCGGAGAGACCCAGTACTTC.

This clone was counted between two and nine times. The V call is TRBV3-1 (or the pseudogene TRBV3-2), the J call TRBJ2-3; 13 bases fit TRBD2. The CDR3 contains 17 residues. CDR1 and CDR2 (germline): LGHDT, YNNKEL (reference sequence). The V and J ends lost 2 bases and 1 base, in that order; junction bases with no gene match: 3. In DNA, the CDR3 is TGTGCCAGCAGCCAAACTAGCGGGGGGGCCCGCACAGATACGCAGTATTTT. It encodes CASSQTSGGARTDTQYF.

The V call is TRBV5-1, the J call TRBJ2-5; 8 bases are shared with TRBD1. This CDR3 spans 15 amino acids. Germline V lookup: CDR1 SGHRS, CDR2 YFSETQ. V dropped 0 bases and J dropped 4; count of bases not matched to a gene: 5. The CDR3 spells CASSLERTGRETQYF. The CDR3, as DNA: TGCGCCAGCAGCTTGGAAAGGACAGGGAGAGAGACCCAGTACTTC.

This clone was counted only a few times. The J gene is TRBJ1-3, the V gene TRBV4-2; no clear D gene. The CDR3 loop spans 15 amino acids. CDR1 and CDR2 from the germline V gene are LGHNA and YNFKEQ. V lost 3 bases and J 0 bases, leaving 9 bases between the germline ends. This CDR3 is CASSQEPGSGNTIYF. In DNA form, the CDR3 reads TGTGCCAGCAGCCAGGAACCGGGCTCTGGAAACACCATATATTTT.

The sample holds one count of this clone. The sample carries other DNA sequences with the same CDR3. The rearrangement links TRBV5-1 to TRBJ1-5; 7 nucleotides agree with TRBD1. The V gene's germline CDR1 is SGHRS and CDR2 YFSETQ. J lost 6 bases, V lost 0 bases, and 3 bases had no gene match. The CDR3 has 14 residues. The CDR3 DNA reads as TGCGCCAGCAGCTTGGGACAGGGAGGTCAGCCCCAGCATTTT. Protein: CASSLGQGGQPQHF.

The chain couples TRBV5-8 to TRBJ2-1, with D possibly TRBD1 on 5 matching bases. V was cut by 2 bases and J by 6 bases, with 12 bases left in between. The germline CDR1 and CDR2 sequences are SGHTS and YDEGEE. The CDR3 spans 14 residues. The CDR3 region has the DNA TGTGCCAGCAGCTTCGGCAGGGATTCCAATGAGCAGTTCTTC. It encodes CASSFGRDSNEQFF.

The chain uses TRBV30 and TRBJ2-5; 8 nucleotides align to TRBD2. The J segment lost 5 bases and the V segment lost 2 bases, leaving 4 bases of the junction unmatched. Germline CDR1 is GTSNPN and CDR2 is SVGIG (reference sequence). The CDR3 has 13 residues. The CDR3 protein is CAWSLRLAETQYF. As DNA, the CDR3 is TGTGCCTGGAGTTTAAGACTAGCGGAGACCCAGTACTTC.

The J gene is TRBJ2-2, the V gene TRBV5-1, with TRBD1 matching 9 bases. CDR3 size: 14 residues. Trimming removed 4 bases from V and 6 bases from J; junction bases left unmatched: 4. CDR1 SGHRS and CDR2 YFSETQ come from the germline V gene. The CDR3 DNA reads as TGCGCCAGCAGCCCGGGACAGGGAGCCGGGGAGCTGTTTTTT. Protein product: CASSPGQGAGELFF.